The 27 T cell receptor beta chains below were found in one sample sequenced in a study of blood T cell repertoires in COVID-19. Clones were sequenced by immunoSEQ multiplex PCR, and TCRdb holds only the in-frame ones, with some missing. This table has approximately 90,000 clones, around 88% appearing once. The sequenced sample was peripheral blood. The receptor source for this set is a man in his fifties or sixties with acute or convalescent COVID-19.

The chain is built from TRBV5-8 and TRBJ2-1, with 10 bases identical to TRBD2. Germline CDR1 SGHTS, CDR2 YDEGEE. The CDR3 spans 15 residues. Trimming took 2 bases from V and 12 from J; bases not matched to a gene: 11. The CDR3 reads CASSFGLAGADWQFF. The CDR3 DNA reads TGTGCCAGCAGCTTCGGGCTAGCGGGAGCAGATTGGCAGTTCTTC.

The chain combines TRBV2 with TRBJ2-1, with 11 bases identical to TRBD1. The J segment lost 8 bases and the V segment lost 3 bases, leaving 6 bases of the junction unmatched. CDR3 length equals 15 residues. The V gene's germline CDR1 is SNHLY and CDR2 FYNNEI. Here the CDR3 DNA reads TGTGCCAGCAGTGAGAGGACAGGGGGCTCATATGAGCAGTTCTTC. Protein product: CASSERTGGSYEQFF. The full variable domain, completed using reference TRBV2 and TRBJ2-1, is EPEVTQTPSHQVTQMGQEVILRCVPISNHLYFYWYRQILGQKVEFLVSFYNNEISEKSEIFDDQFSVERPDGSNFTLKIRSTKLEDSAMYFCASSERTGGSYEQFFGPGTRLTVL.

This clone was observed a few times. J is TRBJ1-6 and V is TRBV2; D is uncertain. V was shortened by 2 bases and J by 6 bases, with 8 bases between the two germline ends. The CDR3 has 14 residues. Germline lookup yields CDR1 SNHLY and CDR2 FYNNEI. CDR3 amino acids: CASSEQTINSPLHF. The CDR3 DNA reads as TGTGCCAGCAGTGAACAAACAATTAATTCACCCCTCCACTTT.

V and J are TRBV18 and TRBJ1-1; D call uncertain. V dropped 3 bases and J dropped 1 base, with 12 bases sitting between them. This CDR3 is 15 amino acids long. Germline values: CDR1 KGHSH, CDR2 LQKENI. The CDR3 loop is CASSPRGGRNTEAFF. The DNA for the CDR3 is TGTGCCAGCTCACCCCGGGGAGGGCGGAACACTGAAGCTTTCTTT.

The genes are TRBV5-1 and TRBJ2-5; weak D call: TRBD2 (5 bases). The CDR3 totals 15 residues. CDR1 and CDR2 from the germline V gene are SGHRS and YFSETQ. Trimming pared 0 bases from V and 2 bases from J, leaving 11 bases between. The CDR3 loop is CASSLVRARQETQYF. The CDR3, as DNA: TGCGCCAGCAGCTTGGTGCGGGCCCGACAAGAGACCCAGTACTTC.

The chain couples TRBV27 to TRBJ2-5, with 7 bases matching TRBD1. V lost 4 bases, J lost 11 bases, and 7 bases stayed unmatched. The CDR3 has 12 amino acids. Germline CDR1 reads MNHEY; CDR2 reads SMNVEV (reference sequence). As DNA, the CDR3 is TGTGCCAGCAGTTCCCTGGACAGGCGGCAGTACTTC. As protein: CASSSLDRRQYF.

CDR3 coding DNA: TGTGCCAGCAGTCCAAGGGAGGGGGGGTATAATTCACCCCTCCACTTT. Translating gives CASSPREGGYNSPLHF. The genes are TRBV27 and TRBJ1-6; D is perhaps TRBD1 (6 bases). With 5 bases removed from V and 4 bases from J, the gap between germline ends came to 15 bases. The CDR3 contains 16 residues. Per germline, CDR1 MNHEY and CDR2 SMNVEV (reference sequence).

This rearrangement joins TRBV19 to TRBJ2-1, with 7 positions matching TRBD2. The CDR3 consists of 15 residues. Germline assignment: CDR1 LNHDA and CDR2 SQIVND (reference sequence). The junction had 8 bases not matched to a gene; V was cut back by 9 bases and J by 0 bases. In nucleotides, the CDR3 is TGTGCCAGCTGCAAAAGCGGGATCTCCTACAATGAGCAGTTCTTC. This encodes CASCKSGISYNEQFF.

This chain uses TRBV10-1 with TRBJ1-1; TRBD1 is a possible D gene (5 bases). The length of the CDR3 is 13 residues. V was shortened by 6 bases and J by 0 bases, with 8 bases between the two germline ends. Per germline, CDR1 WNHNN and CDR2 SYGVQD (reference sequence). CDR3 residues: CASRQALNTEAFF. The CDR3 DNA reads TGCGCCAGCAGACAGGCGCTGAACACTGAAGCTTTCTTT.

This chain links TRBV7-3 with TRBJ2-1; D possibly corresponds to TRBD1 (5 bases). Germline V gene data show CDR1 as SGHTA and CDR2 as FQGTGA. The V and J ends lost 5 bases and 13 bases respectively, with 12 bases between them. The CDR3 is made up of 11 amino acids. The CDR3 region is CASSPQDIQFF. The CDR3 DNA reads TGTGCCAGCAGCCCTCAGGACATCCAGTTCTTC.

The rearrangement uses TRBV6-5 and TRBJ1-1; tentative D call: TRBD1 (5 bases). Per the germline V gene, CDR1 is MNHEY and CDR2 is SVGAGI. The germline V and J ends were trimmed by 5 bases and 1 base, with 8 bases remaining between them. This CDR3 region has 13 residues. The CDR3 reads CASSRGQNTEAFF. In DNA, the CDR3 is TGTGCCAGCAGTCGAGGACAGAACACTGAAGCTTTCTTT.

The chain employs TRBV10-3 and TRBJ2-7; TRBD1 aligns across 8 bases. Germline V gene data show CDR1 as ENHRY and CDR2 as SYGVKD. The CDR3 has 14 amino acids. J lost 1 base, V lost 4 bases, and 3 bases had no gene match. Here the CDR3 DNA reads TGTGCCATCAGTGCCGGGACAGGTTCCTACGAGCAGTACTTC. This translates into CAISAGTGSYEQYF.

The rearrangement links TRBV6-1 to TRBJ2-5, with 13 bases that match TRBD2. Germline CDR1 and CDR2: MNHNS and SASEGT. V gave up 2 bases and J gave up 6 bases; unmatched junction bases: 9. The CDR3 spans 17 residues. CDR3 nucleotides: TGTGCCAGCAGTGAATTTACTAGCGGGGGGGCCGGAAAGACCCAGTACTTC. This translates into CASSEFTSGGAGKTQYF.

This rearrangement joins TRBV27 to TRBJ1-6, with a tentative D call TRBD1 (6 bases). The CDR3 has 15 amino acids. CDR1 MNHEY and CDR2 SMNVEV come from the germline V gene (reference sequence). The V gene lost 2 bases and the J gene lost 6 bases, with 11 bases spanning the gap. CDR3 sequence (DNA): TGTGCCAGCAGTTTAGGGGGGGCGGTTAATTCACCCCTCCACTTT. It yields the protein CASSLGGAVNSPLHF.

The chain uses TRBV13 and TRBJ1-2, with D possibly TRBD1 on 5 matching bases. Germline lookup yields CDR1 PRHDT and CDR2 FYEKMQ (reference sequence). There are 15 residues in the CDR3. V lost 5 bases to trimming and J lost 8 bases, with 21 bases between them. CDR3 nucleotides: TGTGCCAGCAGCCCCAGTATGGGAGGGACGGAAGGCTACACCTTC. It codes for CASSPSMGGTEGYTF.

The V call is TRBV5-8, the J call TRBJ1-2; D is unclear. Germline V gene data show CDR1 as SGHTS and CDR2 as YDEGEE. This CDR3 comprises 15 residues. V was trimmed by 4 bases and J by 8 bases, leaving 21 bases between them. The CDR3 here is CASSGAGLGRLGYTF. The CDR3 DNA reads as TGTGCCAGCAGCGGCGCAGGATTAGGTCGATTGGGCTACACCTTC.

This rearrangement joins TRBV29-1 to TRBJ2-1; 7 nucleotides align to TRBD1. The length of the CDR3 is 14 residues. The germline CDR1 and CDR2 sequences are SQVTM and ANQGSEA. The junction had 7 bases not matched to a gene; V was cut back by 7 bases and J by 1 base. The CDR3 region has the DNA TGCAGCGCTACCCGACAGGGATCCTACAATGAGCAGTTCTTC. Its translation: CSATRQGSYNEQFF.

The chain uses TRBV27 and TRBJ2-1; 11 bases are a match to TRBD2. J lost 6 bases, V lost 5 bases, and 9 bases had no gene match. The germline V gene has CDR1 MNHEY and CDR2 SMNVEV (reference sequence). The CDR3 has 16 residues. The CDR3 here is CASSPIEGLAVNEQFF. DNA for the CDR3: TGTGCCAGCAGTCCCATTGAGGGACTAGCGGTCAATGAGCAGTTCTTC.

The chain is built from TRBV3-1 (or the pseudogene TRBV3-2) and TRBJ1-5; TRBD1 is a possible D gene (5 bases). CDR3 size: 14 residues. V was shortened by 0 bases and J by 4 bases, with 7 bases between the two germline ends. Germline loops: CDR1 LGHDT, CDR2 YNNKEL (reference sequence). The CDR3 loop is CASSQDRGNQPQHF. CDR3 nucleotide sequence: TGTGCCAGCAGCCAAGATCGGGGGAATCAGCCCCAGCATTTT.

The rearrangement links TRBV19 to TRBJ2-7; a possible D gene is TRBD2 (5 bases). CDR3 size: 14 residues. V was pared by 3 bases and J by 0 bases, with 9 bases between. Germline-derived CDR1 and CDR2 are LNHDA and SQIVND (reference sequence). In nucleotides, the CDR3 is TGTGCCAGTAGTATTACCGGGGTCTCCTACGAGCAGTACTTC. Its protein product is CASSITGVSYEQYF.

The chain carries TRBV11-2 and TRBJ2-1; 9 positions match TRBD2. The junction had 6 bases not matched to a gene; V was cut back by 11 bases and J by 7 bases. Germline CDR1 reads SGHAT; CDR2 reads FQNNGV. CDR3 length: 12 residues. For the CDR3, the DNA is TGTGCCTCGGCGGGGGGGAGAAATGAGCAGTTCTTC. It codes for CASAGGRNEQFF.

The CDR3 here is CASSARGTGSNQPQHF. CDR3 coding DNA: TGTGCCAGCAGCGCCCGAGGCACTGGGAGCAATCAGCCCCAGCATTTT. The chain is built from TRBV11-3 and TRBJ1-5; no definite D call. The V gene's germline CDR1 is SGHNT and CDR2 YENEEA. There are 16 residues in the CDR3. V gave up 5 bases and J gave up 1 base, with 15 bases separating them. Using reference TRBV11-3 and TRBJ1-5 for the parts outside the CDR3, the full variable domain is EAGVVQSPRYKIIEKKQPVAFWCNPISGHNTLYWYLQNLGQGPELLIRYENEEAVDDSQLPKDRFSAERLKGVDSTLKIQPAELGDSAVYLCASSARGTGSNQPQHFGDGTRLSIL.

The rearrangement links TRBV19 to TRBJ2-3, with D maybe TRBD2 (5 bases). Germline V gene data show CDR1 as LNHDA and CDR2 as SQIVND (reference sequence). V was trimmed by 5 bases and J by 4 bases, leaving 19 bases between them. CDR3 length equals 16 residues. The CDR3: CASSSRVRLAPDTQYF. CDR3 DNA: TGTGCCAGTAGTTCGCGTGTTAGGCTAGCCCCAGATACGCAGTATTTT. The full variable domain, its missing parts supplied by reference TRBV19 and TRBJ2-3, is DGGITQSPKYLFRKEGQNVTLSCEQNLNHDAMYWYRQDPGQGLRLIYYSQIVNDFQKGDIAEGYSVSREKKESFPLTVTSAQKNPTAFYLCASSSRVRLAPDTQYFGPGTRLTVL.

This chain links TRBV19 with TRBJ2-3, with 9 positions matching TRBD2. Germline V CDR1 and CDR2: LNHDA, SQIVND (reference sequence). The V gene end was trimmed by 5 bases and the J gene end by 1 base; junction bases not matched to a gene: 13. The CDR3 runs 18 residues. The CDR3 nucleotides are TGTGCCAGTAGTCTGCGGACTAGCGTTTCTACTGGCACAGATACGCAGTATTTT. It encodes CASSLRTSVSTGTDTQYF.

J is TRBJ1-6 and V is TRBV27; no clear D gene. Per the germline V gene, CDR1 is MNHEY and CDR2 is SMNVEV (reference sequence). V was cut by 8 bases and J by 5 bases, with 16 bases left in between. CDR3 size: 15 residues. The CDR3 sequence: CASSPAGVHNSPLHF. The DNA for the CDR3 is TGTGCCAGCTCCCCCGCCGGGGTCCATAATTCACCCCTCCACTTT.

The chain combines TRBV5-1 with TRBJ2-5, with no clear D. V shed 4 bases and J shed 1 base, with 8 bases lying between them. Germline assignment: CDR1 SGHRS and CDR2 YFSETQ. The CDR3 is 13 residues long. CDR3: CASSPELQETQYF. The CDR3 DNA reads TGCGCCAGCAGCCCGGAGCTCCAAGAGACCCAGTACTTC.

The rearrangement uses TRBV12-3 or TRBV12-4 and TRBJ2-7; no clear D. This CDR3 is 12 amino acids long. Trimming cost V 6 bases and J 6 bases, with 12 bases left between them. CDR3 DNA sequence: TGTGCCAGCAGCCCCGACACGGCCGAGCAGTACTTC. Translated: CASSPDTAEQYF.